This T cell receptor (beta chain) originates from a study of Graves' ophthalmopathy and Graves' hyperthyroidism. All donors with ophthalmopathy were recorded as having moderate-to-severe activity, CAS ≥3, NOSPECS ≥4 and a duration under 3 months. This clonotype has at least ten counts. Its specificity is unknown. Transcripts of RNA were the source for amplifying TCR beta CDR3 regions. HTBI primers served in a first-round RT-PCR, which a second-round multiplex PCR followed. TCRdb called the multiplex PCR reads again in MiXCR, with one record for every CDR3 protein. The sample lists 340,000 or so distinct CDR3 sequences, roughly 15% occurring once. Trimming removed 6 bases at V and 4 bases at J, with 16 bases between. The CDR3 consists of 15 residues. Points from the study as a whole: Among thyroid clonotypes expanded above 0.001 frequency, most also appeared in blood.

Sequencing used peripheral blood. The V and J genes are TRBV12-3 or TRBV12-4 and TRBJ1-3; maybe TRBD1 (5 bases). The receptor comes from an adult man with Graves' ophthalmopathy. The DNA for the CDR3 is TGTGCCAGCAGAGCCCAGGGCTACTCCGGAAACACCATATATTTT. This codes for CASRAQGYSGNTIYF.